The following is a T cell receptor beta chain sequence with its context. As yet, its antigen is unknown. TCRdb processed the reads anew with MiXCR; each CDR3 protein has one entry. The sample has fewer than 850,000 distinct CDR3 sequences, roughly 28% seen once. The sample comes from a study of T cell repertoires in cytomegalovirus infection. In the study overall: Peptides in the study included HLA-C-restricted and HLA-B-restricted CMV epitopes.

This CDR3 comprises 15 residues. Per the germline V gene, CDR1 is MNHNS and CDR2 is SASEGT. V lost 6 bases, J lost 5 bases, and 10 bases stayed unmatched. The sample consisted of cultured CD8+ T cells from PBMCs, taken from culture after CMV antigen stimulation. The clonotype originates from a human donor in good health (CMV status not recorded). Some clones in this sample may be carry-over from other donors' samples. The chain is built from TRBV6-1 and TRBJ1-5, with TRBD1 identical over 7 bases. The CDR3 loop is CASRKATGLDQPQHF. The CDR3, as DNA: TGTGCCAGCAGGAAAGCGACAGGGCTCGATCAGCCCCAGCATTTT.